The clone carrying this TCR beta chain was recorded once. Its antigen is undetermined. The CDR3 extends over 15 amino acids. The germline V gene encodes CDR1 MNHNY and CDR2 SVGAGI (reference sequence). V gave up 0 bases and J gave up 7 bases; unmatched junction bases: 8. Assay used: immunoSEQ multiplex PCR; TCRdb lists only in-frame clones, some missing. Among about 220,000 clones listed, approximately 90% were seen once. The data were obtained in a study of cytomegalovirus exposure and HLA in healthy donors. General study findings and limits: High sensitivity and specificity were reportedly achieved when the classifier diagnosed cytomegalovirus status.

This receptor was taken from a woman aged 18 to 35 in good health and CMV-seronegative. V and J are TRBV6-6 and TRBJ1-1, with 7 positions matching TRBD1. Material for sequencing was PBMCs. The CDR3 sequence: CASSYSYRGLDEAFF. CDR3 nucleotides: TGTGCCAGCAGTTACTCTTACAGGGGATTGGATGAAGCTTTCTTT.